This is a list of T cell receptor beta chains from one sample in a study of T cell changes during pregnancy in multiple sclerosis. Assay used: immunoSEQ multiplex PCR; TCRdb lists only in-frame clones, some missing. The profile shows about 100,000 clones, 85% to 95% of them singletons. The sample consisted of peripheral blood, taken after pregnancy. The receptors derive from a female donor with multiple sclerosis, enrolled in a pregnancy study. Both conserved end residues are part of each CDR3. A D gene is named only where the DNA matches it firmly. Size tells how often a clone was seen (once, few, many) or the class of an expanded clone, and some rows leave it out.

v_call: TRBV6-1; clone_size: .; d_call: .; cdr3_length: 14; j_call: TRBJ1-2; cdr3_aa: CASSEVSGGWGYTF; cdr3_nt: TGTGCCAGCAGTGAAGTGAGCGGGGGATGGGGCTACACCTTC
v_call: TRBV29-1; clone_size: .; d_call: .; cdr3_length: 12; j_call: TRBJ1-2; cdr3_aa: CSVDDGMGGYTF; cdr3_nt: TGCAGCGTTGATGACGGGATGGGCGGCTACACCTTC
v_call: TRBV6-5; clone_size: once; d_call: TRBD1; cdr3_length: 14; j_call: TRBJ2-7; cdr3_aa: CASSEDRGLYEQYF; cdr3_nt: TGTGCCAGCAGTGAAGACAGGGGCCTCTACGAGCAGTACTTC
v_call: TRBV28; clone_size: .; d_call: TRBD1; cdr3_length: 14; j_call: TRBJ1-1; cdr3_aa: CASRQGGRATEAFF; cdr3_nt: TGTGCCAGCAGGCAGGGGGGTCGCGCCACTGAAGCTTTCTTT
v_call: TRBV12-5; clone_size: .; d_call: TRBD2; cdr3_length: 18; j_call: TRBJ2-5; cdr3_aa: CASGLPLLSGVLQETQYF; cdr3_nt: TGTGCTAGTGGTCTGCCCCTCCTTAGCGGGGTCCTCCAAGAGACCCAGTACTTC
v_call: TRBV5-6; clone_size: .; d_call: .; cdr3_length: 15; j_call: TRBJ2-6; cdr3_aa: CASSLEGAGANVLTF; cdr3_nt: TGTGCCAGCAGCTTGGAAGGGGCTGGGGCCAACGTCCTGACTTTC
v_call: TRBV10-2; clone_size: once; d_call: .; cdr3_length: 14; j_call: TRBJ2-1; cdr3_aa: CASSEPSAYNEQFF; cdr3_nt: TGCGCCAGCAGTGAACCCAGCGCGTACAATGAGCAGTTCTTC
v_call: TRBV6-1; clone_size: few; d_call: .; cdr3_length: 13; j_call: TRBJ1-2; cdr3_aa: CASQEDGPYGYTF; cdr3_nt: TGTGCCAGCCAGGAGGACGGGCCCTATGGCTACACCTTC
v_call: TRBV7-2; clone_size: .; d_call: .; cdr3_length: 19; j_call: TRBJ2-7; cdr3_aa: CASSLKFLGGGPVVYEQYF; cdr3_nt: TGTGCCAGCAGCTTAAAATTTCTAGGAGGAGGTCCCGTAGTATACGAGCAGTACTTC
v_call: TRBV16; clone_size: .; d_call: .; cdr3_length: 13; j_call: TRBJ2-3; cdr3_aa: CASSQSGGTESYF; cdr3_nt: TGTGCCAGCAGCCAATCGGGAGGAACCGAATCGTATTTT
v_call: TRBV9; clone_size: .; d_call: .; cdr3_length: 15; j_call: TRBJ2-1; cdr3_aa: CASRRGRENDNEQFF; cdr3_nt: TGTGCCAGCAGACGGGGGCGGGAGAATGACAATGAGCAGTTCTTC
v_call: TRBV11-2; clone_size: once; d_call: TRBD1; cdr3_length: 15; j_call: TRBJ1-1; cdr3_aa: CASSPLGQGNTEAFF; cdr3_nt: TGTGCCAGCAGCCCATTAGGACAGGGCAACACTGAAGCTTTCTTT
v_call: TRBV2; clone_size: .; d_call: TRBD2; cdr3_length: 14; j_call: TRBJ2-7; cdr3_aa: CASSEGGRTYEQYF; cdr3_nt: TGTGCCAGCAGTGAGGGCGGGAGGACCTACGAGCAGTACTTC
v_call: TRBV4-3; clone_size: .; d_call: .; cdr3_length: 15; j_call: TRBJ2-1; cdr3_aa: CASSHSRHVPNEQFF; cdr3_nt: TGCGCCAGCAGCCATTCCCGACACGTTCCTAATGAGCAGTTCTTC